Below, 12 T cell receptor beta chains from the same sample are listed, as sequenced in a study of siplizumab effects on memory and regulatory T cells. The protocol was immunoSEQ multiplex PCR, while the TCRdb copy is restricted to in-frame clones and leaves out a portion. This table has more than 85,000 clones, just under 95% appearing once. Sequencing was performed on CD4+ T cells sorted from blood. The source is a human donor in good health.

The rearrangement links TRBV27 to TRBJ1-2; D unclear. Germline V gene sequence: CDR1 MNHEY, CDR2 SMNVEV (reference sequence). V dropped 5 bases and J dropped 6 bases, with 16 bases sitting between them. The CDR3 runs to 14 residues. In DNA, the CDR3 is TGTGCCAGCAGTCCCAGCCTCTCCGGCGATGGCTACACCTTC. Translated, it gives CASSPSLSGDGYTF.

The chain employs TRBV5-1 and TRBJ1-1; no clear D. The CDR3 has 14 residues. Germline V gives CDR1 SGHRS, CDR2 YFSETQ. Deletions cut 1 base from V and 7 bases from J, with 14 bases between. As DNA, the CDR3 is TGCGCCAGCAGCTTGTGGACGGGATCGCTTGAAGCTTTCTTT. Translated: CASSLWTGSLEAFF.

This chain uses TRBV7-3 with TRBJ2-1; 7 nucleotides agree with TRBD2. The V and J ends lost 5 bases and 7 bases, in that order; junction bases with no gene match: 14. CDR3 length: 16 amino acids. Germline CDR1 SGHTA, CDR2 FQGTGA. In DNA, the CDR3 is TGTGCCAGCAGCCGGAACGGGGCGGGAGCGGGAAATGAGCAGTTCTTC. It is translated as CASSRNGAGAGNEQFF.

The chain has TRBV11-3 and TRBJ2-3; D gene uncertain. The CDR3 loop spans 13 amino acids. Trimming left V 3 bases short and J 0 bases short, with 4 bases between. Germline values: CDR1 SGHNT, CDR2 YENEEA. The CDR3 coding sequence is TGTGCCAGCAGCTTGGGAAGCACAGATACGCAGTATTTT. Its translation: CASSLGSTDTQYF.

This clone was detected once. The V and J genes are TRBV9 and TRBJ2-7; D uncertain. Germline V lookup: CDR1 SGDLS, CDR2 YYNGEE. V shed 1 base and J shed 5 bases, with 4 bases lying between them. This CDR3 spans 11 amino acids. CDR3 sequence (DNA): TGTGCCAGCAGCGTACATGACGAGCAGTACTTC. Protein product: CASSVHDEQYF.

This clone has only a few counts. This sequence joins TRBV20-1 and TRBJ1-1, with a possible D match to TRBD1 (6 bases). This CDR3 comprises 11 residues. Trimming took off 3 bases at V and 8 bases at J, with 10 bases between the two ends. The germline gives CDR1 DFQATT, CDR2 SNEGSKA (reference sequence). CDR3 protein: CSARQGLEAFF. The CDR3 region has the DNA TGCAGTGCTAGGCAGGGGCTGGAAGCTTTCTTT.

CDR3 bases: TGTGCCAGCAGTCCAAAAGGTTCTAACACTGAAGCTTTCTTT. Its translation is CASSPKGSNTEAFF. The rearrangement uses TRBV11-1 and TRBJ1-1, with no clear D. CDR1 SGHAT and CDR2 FQDESV come from the germline V gene (reference sequence). This CDR3 region has 14 residues. The V and J ends lost 6 bases and 2 bases respectively, with 13 bases between them.

This sequence joins TRBV2 and TRBJ1-5; D may be TRBD1 (5 bases). CDR1 and CDR2 (germline): SNHLY, FYNNEI. The CDR3 is 13 residues long. V was clipped by 7 bases and J by 5 bases, with 12 bases between them. The CDR3 nucleotides read TGTGCCAGCATGGGGGGGGTCCATCAGCCCCAGCATTTT. The encoded protein is CASMGGVHQPQHF.

In the case of this clone: Its ends do not fully match the called genes, so a read error is possible. The CDR3 sequence is CASSSSDRAVF. Written as DNA, the CDR3 is TGTGCCAGCAGCTCGTCGGACAGAGCGGTATTC. This rearrangement joins TRBV5-6 to TRBJ2-7, with D perhaps matching TRBD1 (6 bases). The CDR3 runs 11 residues. Germline-derived CDR1 and CDR2 are SGHDT and YYEEEE.

The genes are TRBV19 and TRBJ2-5, with TRBD2 matching over 10 bases. This CDR3 contains 15 residues. The germline V gene encodes CDR1 LNHDA and CDR2 SQIVND (reference sequence). The J segment lost 2 bases and the V segment lost 10 bases, leaving 10 bases of the junction unmatched. The CDR3: CATQNERGGQETQYF. CDR3 bases: TGTGCCACCCAAAACGAGCGGGGGGGACAAGAGACCCAGTACTTC.

This chain links TRBV7-9 with TRBJ2-3; D unresolved. Trimming left V 4 bases short and J 5 bases short, with 4 bases between. CDR1 and CDR2 (germline): SEHNR, FQNEAQ (reference sequence). The CDR3 loop spans 11 amino acids. The CDR3 bases are TGTGCCAGCAGCTCCAGAGATACGCAGTATTTT. Encoded protein: CASSSRDTQYF.

This chain connects TRBV7-2 to TRBJ1-5; D uncertain. The CDR3 has 15 residues. Trimming removed 5 bases from V and 2 bases from J, with 13 bases in between. CDR1 is SGHTA and CDR2 is FQGNSA in the germline V gene. For the CDR3, the DNA is TGTGCCAGCAGCCGAAGGACCGAAGGCAATCAGCCCCAGCATTTT. Its protein product is CASSRRTEGNQPQHF.